The 31 T cell receptor beta chains below were found in one sample sequenced in a study of T cell responses to AZD1222 COVID-19 vaccine. The method was immunoSEQ multiplex PCR; TCRdb's version includes in-frame clones alone and lacks a portion of them. The repertoire holds 150,000 to 200,000 clones, with approximately 90% as singletons. Sequencing used peripheral blood, obtained on day 0 of AZD1222 vaccination. Receptors were obtained from an adult in good health.

The J gene is TRBJ2-6, the V gene TRBV7-9; D call uncertain. CDR1 is SEHNR and CDR2 is FQNEAQ in the germline V gene (reference sequence). The CDR3 is 13 residues long. Deletions cut 3 bases from V and 2 bases from J, with 2 bases between. CDR3 residues: CASSFPGANVLTF. The CDR3 bases are TGTGCCAGCAGCTTTCCTGGGGCCAACGTCCTGACTTTC.

The chain couples TRBV28 to TRBJ1-5; no clear D gene. Trimming removed 2 bases from V and 4 bases from J, with 6 bases in between. CDR3 length: 13 residues. CDR1 and CDR2 from the germline V gene are MDHEN and SYDVKM. In nucleotides, the CDR3 is TGTGCCAGCAGTTTAGAATGGAATCAGCCCCAGCATTTT. This sequence encodes CASSLEWNQPQHF.

The rearrangement uses TRBV5-1 and TRBJ2-1, with D possibly being TRBD2 (5 bases). There are 13 residues in the CDR3. V lost 1 base to trimming and J lost 9 bases, with 11 bases between them. Germline CDR1 SGHRS, CDR2 YFSETQ. The CDR3 nucleotides read TGCGCCAGCAGCTTGTCTCGGACTCGTGAGCAGTTCTTC. This codes for CASSLSRTREQFF.

The J gene is TRBJ2-5, the V gene TRBV30; unclear D gene. The germline V and J ends were trimmed by 0 bases and 5 bases, with 4 bases remaining between them. This CDR3 comprises 11 residues. CDR1 is GTSNPN and CDR2 is SVGIG in the germline V gene (reference sequence). The CDR3 sequence: CAWSVPETQYF. CDR3 bases: TGTGCCTGGAGTGTACCCGAGACCCAGTACTTC.

The chain is built from TRBV18 and TRBJ1-3, with D tentatively TRBD1 (5 bases). Germline CDR1 KGHSH, CDR2 LQKENI. Trimming cost V 2 bases and J 1 base, with 6 bases left between them. The CDR3 runs to 14 residues. The CDR3 loop reads CASSPEGSGNTIYF. Here the CDR3 DNA reads TGTGCCAGCTCACCAGAGGGGTCTGGAAACACCATATATTTT.

The rearrangement links TRBV7-9 to TRBJ1-2; 8 nucleotides match TRBD1. The trim removed 6 bases at V and 8 bases at J, leaving 8 bases unmatched. The CDR3 is 13 amino acids. Germline V lookup: CDR1 SEHNR, CDR2 FQNEAQ (reference sequence). The DNA for the CDR3 is TGTGCCAGCAGGCCGGGACAGGAGCGGGGCTACACCTTC. Translated, it gives CASRPGQERGYTF.

This clone was detected a few times. Here the CDR3 reads CASSYTYEQYF. In nucleotides, the CDR3 is TGTGCCAGCAGTTACACCTACGAGCAGTACTTC. The rearrangement links TRBV12-3 or TRBV12-4 to TRBJ2-7; no clear D. There are 11 residues in the CDR3. Trimming removed 4 bases at V and 2 bases at J, with 3 bases between.

The rearrangement joins TRBV6-2 or TRBV6-3 to TRBJ2-7; D is ambiguous. Trimming took off 1 base at V and 0 bases at J, with 10 bases between the two ends. Germline loops: CDR1 MNHEY, CDR2 SVGEGT. This CDR3 comprises 15 residues. The CDR3 spells CASSYWQVRSYEQYF. CDR3 DNA sequence: TGTGCCAGCAGTTACTGGCAGGTCCGCTCCTACGAGCAGTACTTC.

The V and J genes are TRBV14 and TRBJ2-1; D might be TRBD2 (5 bases). Trimming left V 4 bases short and J 7 bases short, with 8 bases between. This CDR3 has 12 residues. The germline gives CDR1 SGHDN, CDR2 FVKESK. CDR3 residues: CASSRTRNEQFF. CDR3 nucleotide sequence: TGTGCCAGCAGCCGTACTAGGAATGAGCAGTTCTTC.

V gene TRBV18 combines with J gene TRBJ2-1, with TRBD2 matching 11 bases. The germline V gene encodes CDR1 KGHSH and CDR2 LQKENI. The CDR3 runs to 18 residues. V lost 2 bases to trimming and J lost 12 bases; unmatched junction nucleotides: 18. CDR3 amino acids: CASSPGQGGLAGGPGQFF. The CDR3 DNA reads as TGTGCCAGCTCACCAGGACAGGGTGGTTTAGCGGGAGGGCCCGGGCAGTTCTTC. Drawing the rest from reference TRBV18 and TRBJ2-1, the complete variable domain is NAGVMQNPRHLVRRRGQEARLRCSPMKGHSHVYWYRQLPEEGLKFMVYLQKENIIDESGMPKERFSAEFPKEGPSILRIQQVVRGDSAAYFCASSPGQGGLAGGPGQFFGPGTRLTVL.

This clone was seen only once. CDR3 amino acids: CASSQDRTFEAFF. CDR3 nucleotide sequence: TGCGCCAGCAGCCAAGATCGGACGTTTGAAGCTTTCTTT. This sequence joins TRBV4-3 and TRBJ1-1; D remains unclear. The CDR3 consists of 13 residues. Trimming stripped 0 bases from V and 7 bases from J, with 9 bases between. Looked up from germline, CDR1 is LGHNA and CDR2 is YSLEER.

This clone occurred once. The chain has TRBV28 and TRBJ2-7; 11 bases are a match to TRBD1. Germline-derived CDR1 and CDR2 are MDHEN and SYDVKM. Germline trimming cut 7 bases from V and 4 bases from J; bases unmatched to any gene: 12. CDR3 length equals 16 residues. The CDR3 nucleotides read TGTGCCAGCAACGAAGCGAGGACAGGGGGCGGGTACGAGCAGTACTTC. It codes for CASNEARTGGGYEQYF.

Concerning this clone itself: The junction departs from the called germline gene at one end, perhaps through a read error. The V and J genes are TRBV3-1 (or the pseudogene TRBV3-2) and TRBJ2-1; D could derive from TRBD1 or TRBD2 (6 bases each). The CDR3 runs 14 residues. The germline V gene has CDR1 LGHDT and CDR2 YNNKEL (reference sequence). The CDR3 sequence is CASSQPGLGGKKVF. Written as DNA, the CDR3 is TGTGCCAGCAGCCAACCCGGACTGGGGGGCAAAAAGGTCTTC.

The J gene is TRBJ2-3, the V gene TRBV20-1, with 7 bases that match TRBD2. V lost 3 bases, J lost 4 bases, and 10 bases stayed unmatched. The CDR3 spans 15 residues. Germline CDR1 and CDR2: DFQATT and SNEGSKA (reference sequence). The CDR3 reads CSASIGLGMADTQYF. The CDR3 DNA reads TGCAGTGCTAGTATTGGACTAGGGATGGCAGATACGCAGTATTTT.

V gene TRBV24-1 combines with J gene TRBJ1-4; D is unresolved. Trimming shortened V by 3 bases and J by 8 bases, and 12 bases separated the two germline ends. The CDR3 has 14 residues. Germline lookup yields CDR1 KGHDR and CDR2 SFDVKD. The CDR3 sequence is CATSDPGTGEKLFF. The CDR3 DNA is TGTGCCACCAGTGATCCAGGTACGGGGGAAAAACTGTTTTTT.

This clone appeared a few times. The chain employs TRBV29-1 and TRBJ1-2; 7 nucleotides match TRBD1. The CDR3 loop spans 11 amino acids. Trimming took 5 bases from V and 8 from J; bases not matched to a gene: 5. Looked up from germline, CDR1 is SQVTM and CDR2 is ANQGSEA. The CDR3 region has the DNA TGCAGCGTTCCTGACAGGGTGGGCTACACCTTC. Its protein is CSVPDRVGYTF.

V is TRBV7-7 and J is TRBJ2-3; D may be TRBD1 (5 bases). Trimming took off 5 bases at V and 4 bases at J, with 22 bases between the two ends. Looked up from germline, CDR1 is SSHAT and CDR2 is FNYEAQ (reference sequence). The CDR3 loop spans 17 amino acids. The CDR3 is CASSQRPSGKGADTQYF. CDR3 DNA sequence: TGTGCCAGCAGCCAGAGACCATCAGGGAAAGGGGCAGATACGCAGTATTTT. Looking up the rest from reference TRBV7-7 and TRBJ2-3 gives the full variable domain: GAGVSQSPRYKVTKRGQDVTLRCDPISSHATLYWYQQALGQGPEFLTYFNYEAQPDKSGLPSDRFSAERPEGSISTLTIQRTEQRDSAMYRCASSQRPSGKGADTQYFGPGTRLTVL.

This clone was detected once. The gene calls are TRBV27 and TRBJ1-5; D gene ambiguous. The V gene lost 3 bases and the J gene lost 1 base, with 10 bases spanning the gap. The CDR3 loop spans 15 amino acids. Germline V gives CDR1 MNHEY, CDR2 SMNVEV (reference sequence). The CDR3 DNA follows: TGTGCCAGCAGTTTCTTACCTCGAAGCAATCAGCCCCAGCATTTT. Translating it yields CASSFLPRSNQPQHF.

This clone was recorded once. The CDR3: CARSPRQINEKLFF. The CDR3, as DNA: TGTGCCAGAAGCCCCCGGCAGATCAATGAAAAACTGTTTTTT. The chain recombines TRBV5-3 with TRBJ1-4; no definite D call. TRBV5-3 is noted as an ORF with a role that remains uncertain. Trimming stripped 4 bases from V and 5 bases from J, with 12 bases between. This CDR3 has 14 amino acids.

CDR3 coding DNA: TGTGCCAGCAGCTCCCCCCGGGACCTACGTGGCACTAATGAAAAACTGTTTTTT. It specifies CASSSPRDLRGTNEKLFF. This chain joins TRBV7-2 and TRBJ1-4; TRBD1 might be the D (5 bases). This CDR3 spans 18 amino acids. Germline V gene data show CDR1 as SGHTA and CDR2 as FQGNSA. The germline V and J ends were trimmed by 4 bases and 2 bases, with 20 bases remaining between them. Drawing the rest from reference TRBV7-2 and TRBJ1-4, the complete variable domain is GAGVSQSPSNKVTEKGKDVELRCDPISGHTALYWYRQSLGQGLEFLIYFQGNSAPDKSGLPSDRFSAERTGGSVSTLTIQRTQQEDSAVYLCASSSPRDLRGTNEKLFFGSGTQLSVL.

The rearrangement joins TRBV9 to TRBJ1-5; TRBD1 matches at 9 bases. The CDR3 loop spans 14 amino acids. From germline, CDR1 is SGDLS and CDR2 YYNGEE. V lost 0 bases, J lost 6 bases, and 1 base stayed unmatched. The chain's CDR3 is CASSVGTGVQPQHF. As DNA, the CDR3 is TGTGCCAGCAGCGTAGGGACAGGGGTTCAGCCCCAGCATTTT.

The chain links TRBV28 to TRBJ1-5, with D hard to call. V gave up 8 bases and J gave up 3 bases, with 17 bases separating them. CDR1 MDHEN and CDR2 SYDVKM come from the germline V gene. This CDR3 has 15 amino acids. CDR3: CASQVPQGLNQPQHF. The CDR3 bases are TGTGCCAGCCAAGTTCCGCAAGGGCTCAATCAGCCCCAGCATTTT.

This clone was detected once. The rearrangement links TRBV19 to TRBJ1-1; TRBD1 agrees at 7 bases. This CDR3 region has 19 residues. With V trimmed by 3 bases and J by 2 bases, 18 bases remained unmatched. CDR1 and CDR2 from the germline V gene are LNHDA and SQIVND (reference sequence). CDR3 loop: CASSIHPRQGSRINTEAFF. The CDR3 DNA reads TGTGCCAGTAGTATCCATCCCAGACAGGGCAGCCGTATTAACACTGAAGCTTTCTTT.

The V gene is TRBV6-5, the J gene TRBJ1-6; no clear D gene. Germline-derived CDR1 and CDR2 are MNHEY and SVGAGI. V dropped 2 bases and J dropped 9 bases, with 11 bases sitting between them. This CDR3 comprises 14 residues. The CDR3 protein is CASSYPRSGSPLHF. The CDR3 coding sequence is TGTGCCAGCAGTTACCCGCGGTCGGGTTCACCCCTCCACTTT.

The V call is TRBV25-1, the J call TRBJ1-4; no firm D call. The CDR3 consists of 14 residues. Trimming removed 3 bases from V and 10 bases from J, with 15 bases in between. CDR1 and CDR2 (germline): MGHDK, SYGVNS. The chain's CDR3 is CASSESGFRGKLFF. CDR3 DNA sequence: TGTGCCAGCAGTGAGTCCGGGTTTCGGGGAAAACTGTTTTTT.

This sequence joins TRBV5-4 and TRBJ2-3; 7 bases are shared with TRBD2. Germline-derived CDR1 and CDR2 are SGHNT and YYREEE (reference sequence). The J segment lost 2 bases and the V segment lost 0 bases, leaving 3 bases of the junction unmatched. This CDR3 is built from 15 residues. The CDR3, as DNA: TGTGCCAGCAGCTTGGGGCGGGGGACCACAGATACGCAGTATTTT. Protein product: CASSLGRGTTDTQYF.

The chain is built from TRBV25-1 and TRBJ1-1; D unclear. Deletions cut 3 bases from V and 5 bases from J, with 10 bases between. Germline CDR1 is MGHDK and CDR2 is SYGVNS. The CDR3 consists of 13 residues. The CDR3 DNA sequence: TGTGCCAGCAGTGATTGGGGTCTGACTGAAGCTTTCTTT. Translating it yields CASSDWGLTEAFF.

The chain links TRBV5-4 to TRBJ2-7; 8 positions match TRBD2. V dropped 2 bases and J dropped 6; count of bases not matched to a gene: 10. CDR3 size: 15 residues. The germline gives CDR1 SGHNT, CDR2 YYREEE (reference sequence). CDR3 sequence reads: CASSFFGGAVSEQYF. CDR3 sequence (DNA): TGTGCCAGCAGCTTTTTCGGGGGGGCGGTGAGCGAGCAGTACTTC.

The chain joins TRBV5-4 to TRBJ1-6; D remains ambiguous. Germline V gene data show CDR1 as SGHNT and CDR2 as YYREEE (reference sequence). The CDR3 runs to 14 residues. Trimming removed 2 bases from V and 10 bases from J, with 13 bases in between. This chain's CDR3 is CASSFSGGGSPLHF. In DNA, the CDR3 is TGTGCCAGCAGCTTCTCAGGCGGTGGGTCACCCCTCCACTTT.

The chain has TRBV7-9 and TRBJ1-4; D may be TRBD1 (5 bases). Germline CDR1 SEHNR, CDR2 FQNEAQ (reference sequence). V was trimmed by 1 base and J by 8 bases, leaving 14 bases between them. The CDR3 runs to 15 residues. The DNA of the CDR3 is TGTGCCAGCAGCTTAGAGGCAGGGAGGGGAGAAAAACTGTTTTTT. Protein: CASSLEAGRGEKLFF.

The rearrangement links TRBV18 to TRBJ1-1, with D hard to call. V lost 3 bases to trimming and J lost 3 bases, with 8 bases between them. The CDR3 runs 13 residues. CDR1 and CDR2 (germline): KGHSH, LQKENI. The CDR3, as DNA: TGTGCCAGCTCACCTCGGTGGGACACTGAAGCTTTCTTT. As protein: CASSPRWDTEAFF.